These 8 T cell receptor beta chains share one sample of origin, sequenced in a study of tumor-infiltrating lymphocytes in primary liver carcinoma. They got blood RNA out of unsorted whole blood and also pulled out germline DNA. A constant-region primer primed TCR beta cDNA synthesis from about 530 ng of total RNA. Three nested multiplex PCR rounds, a slightly modified ARM-PCR, produced the libraries for TCR beta. PCR rounds one and two used TRBV1-TRBV30 forward primers with a C-beta reverse primer for around 9 cycles each. TCRdb re-analysed the multiplex PCR reads in MiXCR, keeping a single row per CDR3 protein. The table includes about 200,000 distinct CDR3 sequences, approximately 65% detected once. Specimen: peripheral blood. The receptors derive from a woman between 55 and 75 years old with primary liver carcinoma and hepatitis B virus infection.

On this clonotype: A much larger clone lies a single base off, so this may be a read error. This sequence joins TRBV28 and TRBJ2-2; TRBD2 is a possible D gene (6 bases). CDR1 and CDR2 (germline): MDHEN, SYDVKM. CDR3 length: 16 residues. CDR3 coding DNA: TGTGCCAGCAGTTTAATGGGAGGCGAGAACACCTGGGAGCTGTTTTTT. Its translation: CASSLMGGENTWELFF.

The chain couples TRBV7-9 to TRBJ1-2; the D is unclear. The CDR3 sequence is 13 residues long. V was cut by 3 bases and J by 3 bases, with 8 bases left in between. Per germline, CDR1 SEHNR and CDR2 FQNEAQ (reference sequence). CDR3 DNA sequence: TGTGCCAGCAGCTTTGCACCCCACTATGGCTACACCTTC. Encoded protein: CASSFAPHYGYTF.

This clonotype has a count of ten or more. The chain uses TRBV11-2 and TRBJ1-1; a weak D match, TRBD1 (5 bases). The CDR3 contains 13 residues. In germline, CDR1 is SGHAT, CDR2 FQNNGV. V was clipped by 5 bases and J by 5 bases, with 12 bases between them. The CDR3 bases are TGTGCCAGCAGCAAAGACCAGGGAACTGAAGCTTTCTTT. Protein product: CASSKDQGTEAFF.

The chain combines TRBV5-1 with TRBJ2-5; 9 bases are a match to TRBD2. The CDR3 contains 16 residues. V was clipped by 0 bases and J by 2 bases; unmatched bases: 5. From germline, CDR1 is SGHRS and CDR2 YFSETQ. In DNA, the CDR3 is TGCGCCAGCAGCTTGGTTGGGACTAGCAGGCAAGAGACCCAGTACTTC. Translated, it gives CASSLVGTSRQETQYF.

This clonotype was detected only a few times. The chain has TRBV29-1 and TRBJ2-3; no firm D call. This CDR3 has 15 amino acids. Deletions cut 8 bases from V and 2 bases from J, with 20 bases between. Germline V CDR1 and CDR2: SQVTM, ANQGSEA. The CDR3 sequence is CSFNSPRGNTDTQYF. CDR3 DNA sequence: TGCAGCTTTAACTCCCCCCGCGGAAACACAGATACGCAGTATTTT.

Details on this clonotype: Compared with germline, one end of the junction differs, possibly owing to a read error. The V and J genes are TRBV11-2 and TRBJ1-1, with a tentative D call TRBD1 (5 bases). The CDR3 spans 15 residues. CDR1 SGHAT and CDR2 FQNNGV come from the germline V gene. The CDR3 DNA follows: TGCGCCAGCAGCTTAGTAAGGACACCGAACACTGGAGCTTTCTTT. The encoded protein is CASSLVRTPNTGAFF.

This clonotype has a handful of counts. Just one base apart from a much larger clone, this may be a read error. The chain uses TRBV6-5 and TRBJ2-3; TRBD2 aligns across 7 bases. The CDR3 runs 18 residues. With V trimmed by 0 bases and J by 2 bases, 11 bases remained unmatched. Germline CDR1 MNHEY, CDR2 SVGAGI. This CDR3 is CASSYSHPGTTTTDTQYF. For the CDR3, the DNA is TGTGCCAGCAGTTACTCCCATCCCGGGACTACTACCACAGATACGCAGTATTTT.

There are a few counts of this clonotype. CDR3 sequence (DNA): TGCAGCGTACGGACTAGCGGGAGTTGGAAAGATACGCAGTATTTT. It codes for CSVRTSGSWKDTQYF. This rearrangement joins TRBV29-1 to TRBJ2-3, with TRBD2 identical over 13 bases. CDR3 size: 15 residues. From germline, CDR1 is SQVTM and CDR2 ANQGSEA. With V trimmed by 6 bases and J by 5 bases, 8 bases remained unmatched.